The TCR beta chain under discussion was sequenced for a study of low-dose radiotherapy and immunotherapy resistance in tumors. Time point reported: after trial treatment. The treatment is: LDRT plus nivolumab, ipilimumab, low-dose cyclophosphamide and aspirin (RACIN trial). Germline V gene lookup returns CDR1 KGHDR and CDR2 SFDVKD. The CDR3 is 15 residues long. V lost 7 bases and J lost 5; bases outside the gene matches: 3. Priming of first-strand cDNA relied on TRAV- and TRBV-specific primers (covering alpha and beta chains). A 20-cycle PCR with a constant-region primer and V-primer adapter amplified TCRs. In TCRdb, the reads were re-called with MiXCR into one record per CDR3 protein. The repertoire holds under 110,000 distinct CDR3 sequences, with around 21% as singletons.

This sequence joins TRBV24-1 and TRBJ2-1; 14 bases are a match to TRBD2. The clonotype comes from a male donor with prostate cancer. The specimen comprised PBMCs, sampled after low-dose radiotherapy plus immunotherapy. The DNA for the CDR3 is TGTGCCACCAGGCCGACTAGCGGGAGGGACAATGAGCAGTTCTTC. Protein: CATRPTSGRDNEQFF.